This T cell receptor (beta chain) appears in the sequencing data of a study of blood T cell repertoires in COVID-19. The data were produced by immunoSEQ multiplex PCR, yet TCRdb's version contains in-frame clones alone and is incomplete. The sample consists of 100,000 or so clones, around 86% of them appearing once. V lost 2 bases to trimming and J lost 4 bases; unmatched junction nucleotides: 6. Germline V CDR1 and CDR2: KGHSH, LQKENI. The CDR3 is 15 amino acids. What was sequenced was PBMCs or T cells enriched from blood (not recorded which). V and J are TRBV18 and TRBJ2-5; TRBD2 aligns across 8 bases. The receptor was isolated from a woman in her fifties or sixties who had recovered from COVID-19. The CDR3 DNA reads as TGTGCCAGCTCACCAATTGTAGCGGGATCAGAGACCCAGTACTTC. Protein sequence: CASSPIVAGSETQYF.